The 31 T cell receptor beta chains reported below all come from one sample, sequenced in a study of shared clonotypes between healthy human individuals. Data came from immunoSEQ multiplex PCR; TCRdb stores just in-frame clones and leaves some out. The sample yields around 1.6 million clones, 95% to 99% seen once. Input material: naive CD4+ T cells sorted from blood. Subset of the sample: CD45RA+ positively selected. These receptors were taken from a man younger than 45 in good health.

The chain is built from TRBV5-1 and TRBJ2-7; D remains ambiguous. Deletions cut 4 bases from V and 0 bases from J, with 11 bases between. The germline gives CDR1 SGHRS, CDR2 YFSETQ. The CDR3 covers 14 residues. Here the CDR3 reads CASSTLGDSYEQYF. The CDR3 bases are TGCGCCAGCAGCACGCTTGGGGACTCCTACGAGCAGTACTTC.

The chain uses TRBV6-5 and TRBJ1-3; unclear D gene. The V end lost 10 bases, the J end lost 4 bases, and 8 bases lay between the germline ends. Germline values: CDR1 MNHEY, CDR2 SVGAGI. This CDR3 has 11 residues. The CDR3 protein is CATLQGNTIYF. In DNA form, the CDR3 reads TGTGCCACCTTACAGGGAAACACCATATATTTT.

The chain links TRBV28 to TRBJ2-7, with unresolved D. The ends were cut back, 2 bases at V and 0 bases at J, with 8 bases in the middle. CDR1 and CDR2 (germline): MDHEN, SYDVKM. The CDR3 loop spans 14 amino acids. The CDR3 nucleotides read TGTGCCAGCAGTTTACTAGTGAGCTCCTACGAGCAGTACTTC. As protein: CASSLLVSSYEQYF.

This clone occurred once. This chain connects TRBV18 to TRBJ2-7; unclear D gene. Germline V gene data show CDR1 as KGHSH and CDR2 as LQKENI. With 3 bases removed from V and 6 bases from J, the gap between germline ends came to 15 bases. This CDR3 comprises 14 residues. The DNA for the CDR3 is TGTGCCAGCTCACCGGGGTTGGGTCGGATCGAGCAGTACTTC. Its protein product is CASSPGLGRIEQYF. The full variable domain, in which reference TRBV18 and TRBJ2-7 provide the parts outside the CDR3, is NAGVMQNPRHLVRRRGQEARLRCSPMKGHSHVYWYRQLPEEGLKFMVYLQKENIIDESGMPKERFSAEFPKEGPSILRIQQVVRGDSAAYFCASSPGLGRIEQYFGPGTRLTVT.

CDR3 in DNA: TGTGCCAGCAGCCCCCGGCCTAGATTGTACAATGAGCAGTTCTTC. Protein sequence: CASSPRPRLYNEQFF. The chain carries TRBV28 and TRBJ2-1; D remains unclear. Trimming cost V 6 bases and J 4 bases, with 16 bases left between them. CDR1 is MDHEN and CDR2 is SYDVKM in the germline V gene. The CDR3 covers 15 residues.

This chain connects TRBV19 to TRBJ1-5; 9 bases agree with TRBD1. The CDR3 totals 17 residues. V dropped 4 bases and J dropped 3; count of bases not matched to a gene: 10. Germline CDR1 and CDR2: LNHDA and SQIVND (reference sequence). CDR3 in amino acids: CASSSWQGTGNNQPQHF. Here the CDR3 DNA reads TGTGCCAGTAGTAGCTGGCAAGGGACAGGGAACAATCAGCCCCAGCATTTT.

The chain links TRBV5-1 to TRBJ2-7; 7 bases fit TRBD1. CDR3 length equals 17 residues. V shed 4 bases, J shed 3 bases, and the junction held 16 bases outside the gene matches. Germline V gene sequence: CDR1 SGHRS, CDR2 YFSETQ. CDR3 sequence reads: CASSLESLRQGVYEQYF. Here the CDR3 DNA reads TGCGCCAGCAGCCTGGAATCCTTGAGGCAGGGGGTCTACGAGCAGTACTTC.

This sequence joins TRBV28 and TRBJ2-7, with a possible D match to TRBD1 (6 bases). This CDR3 has 14 residues. The V end lost 6 bases, the J end lost 4 bases, and 16 bases lay between the germline ends. CDR1 and CDR2 (germline): MDHEN, SYDVKM. In nucleotides, the CDR3 is TGTGCCAGCAGGGGGAGCAGGGGCTTATACGAGCAGTACTTC. It is translated as CASRGSRGLYEQYF.

The chain combines TRBV21-1 with TRBJ2-3; no DNA check was done on the table's D call, TRBD1. TRBV21-1 is shown as a pseudogene. The CDR3 sequence is 16 residues long. The CDR3 is CASSKVYPGKSDTQYF. The CDR3 bases are TGTGCCAGCAGCAAAGTTTATCCAGGGAAATCAGATACGCAGTATTTT.

V gene TRBV7-9 combines with J gene TRBJ2-5, with 7 bases identical to TRBD1. J lost 4 bases, V lost 5 bases, and 1 base had no gene match. The CDR3 covers 12 residues. Germline loops: CDR1 SEHNR, CDR2 FQNEAQ (reference sequence). CDR3 bases: TGTGCCAGCAGCGGGACAGTAGAGACCCAGTACTTC. Encoded protein: CASSGTVETQYF.

The genes are TRBV30 and TRBJ2-7; D remains unclear. The length of the CDR3 is 16 residues. V lost 2 bases and J 3 bases, leaving 20 bases between the germline ends. CDR1 is GTSNPN and CDR2 is SVGIG in the germline V gene (reference sequence). The CDR3 sequence: CAWSILSGGRVYEQYF. CDR3 DNA sequence: TGTGCCTGGAGTATCTTGTCGGGTGGGCGCGTCTACGAGCAGTACTTC.

The chain employs TRBV30 and TRBJ2-2, with 10 bases fitting TRBD2. V lost 0 bases, J lost 5 bases, and 18 bases stayed unmatched. This CDR3 comprises 20 residues. Germline V gene sequence: CDR1 GTSNPN, CDR2 SVGIG (reference sequence). The CDR3 coding sequence is TGTGCCTGGAGTGTTACCGGGACTAGCGCACGCCTAGAATTGACCGGGGAGCTGTTTTTT. Its translation: CAWSVTGTSARLELTGELFF.

The chain is built from TRBV30 and TRBJ1-5; no clear D. The CDR3 has 13 residues. Germline V gives CDR1 GTSNPN, CDR2 SVGIG (reference sequence). V dropped 2 bases and J dropped 6 bases, with 11 bases sitting between them. The CDR3 nucleotides are TGTGCCTGGAGTCTCATGTTAGGTCAGCCCCAGCATTTT. Translated, it gives CAWSLMLGQPQHF.

The V call is TRBV10-1, the J call TRBJ1-1; D unresolved. There are 13 residues in the CDR3. Germline lookup yields CDR1 WNHNN and CDR2 SYGVQD (reference sequence). V was clipped by 6 bases and J by 1 base, with 9 bases between them. DNA of the CDR3: TGCGCCAGCAGGGCCCATCAGAACACTGAAGCTTTCTTT. Translated, it gives CASRAHQNTEAFF.

This clone was detected only once. Other DNA sequences within the sample encode an identical CDR3. The V call is TRBV2, the J call TRBJ2-2, with D possibly matching TRBD2 (6 bases). Germline CDR1 is SNHLY and CDR2 is FYNNEI. The CDR3 extends over 15 amino acids. Trimming left V 2 bases short and J 2 bases short, with 9 bases between. CDR3 residues: CASSETGTNTGELFF. The DNA for the CDR3 is TGTGCCAGCAGTGAAACGGGGACTAACACCGGGGAGCTGTTTTTT.

V and J are TRBV7-8 and TRBJ2-6, with D hard to call. The CDR3 loop spans 15 amino acids. The V gene lost 0 bases and the J gene lost 2 bases, with 5 bases spanning the gap. Per germline, CDR1 SGHVS and CDR2 FQNEAQ. The CDR3 sequence is CASSLAGTGANVLTF. Here the CDR3 DNA reads TGTGCCAGCAGCTTAGCAGGGACTGGGGCCAACGTCCTGACTTTC.

The chain recombines TRBV28 with TRBJ2-7; TRBD2 agrees at 11 bases. This CDR3 has 16 residues. Germline CDR1 and CDR2: MDHEN and SYDVKM. Losses at the gene ends were 6 bases for V and 5 bases for J; bases not matched to a gene: 12. CDR3 loop: CASSLLTSGTTNEQYF. The CDR3 region has the DNA TGTGCCAGCAGCCTTCTGACTAGCGGGACTACTAACGAGCAGTACTTC.

The chain joins TRBV7-9 to TRBJ2-5, with D maybe TRBD2 (6 bases). Germline CDR1 is SEHNR and CDR2 is FQNEAQ (reference sequence). The V gene lost 3 bases and the J gene lost 4 bases, with 12 bases spanning the gap. CDR3 length: 14 amino acids. The CDR3 reads CASSFTGTAETQYF. CDR3 in DNA: TGTGCCAGCAGCTTTACCGGGACTGCAGAGACCCAGTACTTC.

V usage is TRBV27 and J usage is TRBJ2-7; no firm D call. V was cut by 3 bases and J by 7 bases, with 10 bases left in between. Germline V CDR1 and CDR2: MNHEY, SMNVEV (reference sequence). This CDR3 is 12 amino acids long. For the CDR3, the DNA is TGTGCCAGCAGTTTCTGGGCCGGTGAGCAGTACTTC. It is translated as CASSFWAGEQYF.

The chain links TRBV6-1 to TRBJ2-1; 11 bases align to TRBD2. V lost 6 bases and J lost 5; bases outside the gene matches: 6. Germline V lookup: CDR1 MNHNS, CDR2 SASEGT. This CDR3 is 15 amino acids long. The CDR3, as DNA: TGTGCCAGCAGGCCTAGCGGGAGGACGCACAATGAGCAGTTCTTC. This codes for CASRPSGRTHNEQFF.

The chain employs TRBV5-1 and TRBJ2-1; no firm D call. CDR1 is SGHRS and CDR2 is YFSETQ in the germline V gene. CDR3 size: 13 residues. V was pared by 3 bases and J by 9 bases, with 13 bases between. CDR3 nucleotides: TGCGCCAGCAGCTCAAGAGAGAGGCCTGAGCAGTTCTTC. Translated: CASSSRERPEQFF.

This sequence joins TRBV28 and TRBJ1-4; D is unclear. The CDR3 runs 16 residues. Germline V gene data show CDR1 as MDHEN and CDR2 as SYDVKM. Deletions cut 3 bases from V and 0 bases from J, with 11 bases between. Here the CDR3 reads CASSFLDRATNEKLFF. The CDR3 DNA is TGTGCCAGCAGTTTTTTGGACCGCGCAACTAATGAAAAACTGTTTTTT.

CDR3 amino acids: CASSLDLGGETQYF. Written as DNA, the CDR3 is TGCGCCAGCAGCTTGGATCTGGGTGGCGAGACCCAGTACTTC. V and J are TRBV5-1 and TRBJ2-5, with unresolved D. CDR1 is SGHRS, CDR2 YFSETQ, per germline. Trimming took off 0 bases at V and 5 bases at J, with 11 bases between the two ends. The length of the CDR3 is 14 residues.

The rearrangement uses TRBV29-1 and TRBJ1-2; 10 bases align to TRBD1. Germline assignment: CDR1 SQVTM and CDR2 ANQGSEA. Trimming removed 6 bases from V and 1 base from J; junction bases left unmatched: 8. This CDR3 spans 15 amino acids. The CDR3 DNA reads as TGCAGCGTCAATGACCGGGACAGGGGTAACTATGGCTACACCTTC. Encoded protein: CSVNDRDRGNYGYTF. The full variable domain, completed using reference TRBV29-1 and TRBJ1-2, is SAVISQKPSRDICQRGTSLTIQCQVDSQVTMMFWYRQQPGQSLTLIATANQGSEATYESGFVIDKFPISRPNLTFSTLTVSNMSPEDSSIYLCSVNDRDRGNYGYTFGSGTRLTVV.

The V call is TRBV5-5, the J call TRBJ2-7; D ambiguous. The V gene lost 1 base and the J gene lost 4 bases, with 18 bases spanning the gap. The CDR3 consists of 16 residues. Germline V lookup: CDR1 SGHKS, CDR2 YYEKEE (reference sequence). The CDR3 nucleotides read TGTGCCAGCAGCTTGAGAAACTTCAGATCCGGGTACGAGCAGTACTTC. Translation: CASSLRNFRSGYEQYF.

The chain has TRBV7-2 and TRBJ2-3; D possibly corresponds to TRBD1 (6 bases). The CDR3 extends over 17 amino acids. Trimming took 2 bases from V and 3 from J, leaving 18 bases between them. Germline V gene data show CDR1 as SGHTA and CDR2 as FQGNSA. Here the CDR3 DNA reads TGTGCCAGCAGCTTACGTAGCAGGGGTCTTTCAACAGATACGCAGTATTTT. Translated: CASSLRSRGLSTDTQYF. Looking up the rest from reference TRBV7-2 and TRBJ2-3 gives the full variable domain: GAGVSQSPSNKVTEKGKDVELRCDPISGHTALYWYRQSLGQGLEFLIYFQGNSAPDKSGLPSDRFSAERTGGSVSTLTIQRTQQEDSAVYLCASSLRSRGLSTDTQYFGPGTRLTVL.

V gene TRBV6-5 combines with J gene TRBJ2-7; 8 positions match TRBD2. CDR1 is MNHEY and CDR2 is SVGAGI in the germline V gene. This CDR3 spans 15 amino acids. Losses at the gene ends were 6 bases for V and 3 bases for J; bases not matched to a gene: 10. The CDR3 region is CASSPGGAGSYEQYF. The CDR3 coding sequence is TGTGCCAGCAGCCCGGGGGGGGCGGGAAGCTACGAGCAGTACTTC.

Of note for this clone: Other DNA sequences within the sample encode an identical CDR3. The chain carries TRBV9 and TRBJ2-2; D remains ambiguous. The V gene lost 2 bases and the J gene lost 0 bases, with 5 bases spanning the gap. This CDR3 region has 14 residues. Looked up from germline, CDR1 is SGDLS and CDR2 is YYNGEE. The CDR3: CASSVATNTGELFF. The CDR3 DNA reads as TGTGCCAGCAGCGTGGCTACGAACACCGGGGAGCTGTTTTTT.

In DNA, the CDR3 is TGTGCCAGCAGAAGGGGTCGGGACAGACTAAACAATGAGCAGTTCTTC. Its protein is CASRRGRDRLNNEQFF. The J gene is TRBJ2-1, the V gene TRBV6-6; 7 positions agree with TRBD1. This CDR3 region has 16 residues. Germline V gene lookup returns CDR1 MNHNY and CDR2 SVGAGI (reference sequence). V trimming: 6 bases; J trimming: 5 bases; junction bases outside the gene matches: 13.

CDR3 sequence (DNA): TGCGCCAGCAGCGCCGCCGGGACAGTCTACGAGCAGTACTTC. Protein product: CASSAAGTVYEQYF. The gene calls are TRBV5-1 and TRBJ2-7; 7 bases align to TRBD1. Germline loops: CDR1 SGHRS, CDR2 YFSETQ. Trimming at V came to 4 bases and at J to 3 bases, leaving 7 bases not matched to a gene. This CDR3 is 14 amino acids long.

For the CDR3, the DNA is TGCAGCACCAGGTCGGGGGCCGGCACAGATACGCAGTATTTT. Encoded protein: CSTRSGAGTDTQYF. The V and J genes are TRBV29-1 and TRBJ2-3; D may be TRBD1 or TRBD2 (6 bases each). V dropped 8 bases and J dropped 1 base, with 16 bases sitting between them. CDR3 length: 14 residues. Per germline, CDR1 SQVTM and CDR2 ANQGSEA.